The present T cell receptor (beta chain) was sequenced within a study of OX40 agonist ivuxolimab in advanced cancers. Study-level background: The treatment was a fully human IgG2 OX40 agonist, ivuxolimab.

The CDR3 loop spans 13 amino acids. Per germline, CDR1 SNHLY and CDR2 FYNNEI. Unmatched junction bases numbered 6, after V lost 5 bases and J lost 8 bases. The repertoire was sequenced with immunoSEQ multiplex PCR; TCRdb's copy has only in-frame clones and lacks some. The repertoire consists of 20,000 to 25,000 clones, with about 89% occurring once and the leading ten covering around 56%. This clonotype was sampled from an adult with an advanced solid tumor such as melanoma, head and neck, liver or kidney cancer. The sample was CD4+ or CD8+ T cells sorted from blood, taken in a trial of the OX40 agonist ivuxolimab. The chain uses TRBV2 and TRBJ2-1; TRBD1 matches at 7 bases. The chain's CDR3 is CASSRQGGDEQFF. For the CDR3, the DNA is TGTGCCAGCAGTCGACAGGGTGGGGATGAGCAGTTCTTC.